Presented here are 32 T cell receptor beta chains from one specimen sequenced in a study of blood T cell repertoires in COVID-19. The protocol was immunoSEQ multiplex PCR, while the TCRdb copy is restricted to in-frame clones and leaves out a portion. The table shows approximately 260,000 clones, with approximately 83% occurring only once. Material for sequencing was PBMCs or T cells enriched from blood (not recorded which). Receptors were obtained from a man aged 50 to 59 who had recovered from COVID-19.

The J gene is TRBJ2-7, the V gene TRBV4-3; D is undetermined. The CDR3 contains 14 residues. Germline CDR1 LGHNA, CDR2 YSLEER. V lost 0 bases and J 7 bases, leaving 13 bases between the germline ends. Here the CDR3 DNA reads TGCGCCAGCAGCCAAGATCTTATCAGCGTGGAGCAGTACTTC. Encoded protein: CASSQDLISVEQYF.

This sequence joins TRBV27 and TRBJ1-1, with 8 bases identical to TRBD1. CDR3 length: 14 residues. The J segment lost 4 bases and the V segment lost 10 bases, leaving 11 bases of the junction unmatched. Germline V gene lookup returns CDR1 MNHEY and CDR2 SMNVEV (reference sequence). The CDR3 nucleotides read TGTGCCACCCAGGGGGCGGGGATGAGCACTGAAGCTTTCTTT. It is translated as CATQGAGMSTEAFF.

The J gene is TRBJ1-3, the V gene TRBV5-4; D perhaps matches TRBD1 (6 bases). Germline lookup yields CDR1 SGHNT and CDR2 YYREEE (reference sequence). Trimming stripped 0 bases from V and 0 bases from J, with 13 bases between. This CDR3 region has 17 residues. The CDR3 DNA reads TGTGCCAGCAGCTTGGGGGGGGGCGCGAGCTCTGGAAACACCATATATTTT. This translates into CASSLGGGASSGNTIYF.

This chain connects TRBV24-1 to TRBJ2-3; 10 nucleotides line up with TRBD2. Germline CDR1 reads KGHDR; CDR2 reads SFDVKD. This CDR3 has 17 residues. With 3 bases clipped from V and 4 bases from J, the junction kept 9 bases outside the gene matches. In nucleotides, the CDR3 is TGTGCCACCAGTGATGCTGCTGCTAGCGGGAGAGCAGATACGCAGTATTTT. Its translation is CATSDAAASGRADTQYF.

A remark on this clone: Other DNA sequences from this sample encode an identical CDR3 as well. The rearrangement uses TRBV24-1 and TRBJ2-5, with TRBD1 matching 8 bases. The J segment lost 3 bases and the V segment lost 7 bases, leaving 3 bases of the junction unmatched. The length of the CDR3 is 13 residues. Germline V gives CDR1 KGHDR, CDR2 SFDVKD. The CDR3 loop reads CATSLTGEETQYF. The CDR3 DNA follows: TGTGCCACCAGCTTGACAGGGGAAGAGACCCAGTACTTC.

The gene calls are TRBV13 and TRBJ2-3, with TRBD1 matching over 8 bases. The CDR3 is 15 amino acids. V shed 5 bases and J 5 bases; nucleotides not matched to a gene: 9. CDR1 is PRHDT and CDR2 is FYEKMQ in the germline V gene (reference sequence). The CDR3 DNA reads TGTGCCAGCAGCCTCAGGGGGCCAGTCGTAGATACGCAGTATTTT. Translation: CASSLRGPVVDTQYF.

The chain links TRBV3-1 (or the pseudogene TRBV3-2) to TRBJ2-2; D perhaps matches TRBD2 (5 bases). Trimming stripped 4 bases from V and 4 bases from J, with 19 bases between. Germline values: CDR1 LGHDT, CDR2 YNNKEL (reference sequence). The CDR3 is made up of 17 amino acids. CDR3 bases: TGTGCCAGCAGCCCGTCACAGTCCCTGGCGGGCACCGGGGAGCTGTTTTTT. Translating it yields CASSPSQSLAGTGELFF.

In this sample, this clone turned up a few times. The chain uses TRBV28 and TRBJ1-2; TRBD1 might be the D (6 bases). This CDR3 contains 12 residues. CDR1 and CDR2 (germline): MDHEN, SYDVKM. Trimming pared 3 bases from V and 4 bases from J, leaving 6 bases between. CDR3 residues: CASSFRGYGYTF. For the CDR3, the DNA is TGTGCCAGCAGTTTCAGGGGCTATGGCTACACCTTC.

This clone was found once. The chain uses TRBV9 and TRBJ2-1; TRBD2 agrees at 8 bases. The V and J ends lost 0 bases and 4 bases, in that order; junction bases with no gene match: 3. CDR3 size: 15 residues. The germline CDR1 and CDR2 sequences are SGDLS and YYNGEE. This CDR3 reads CASSVVEREYNEQFF. CDR3 nucleotides: TGTGCCAGCAGCGTAGTTGAGCGGGAGTACAATGAGCAGTTCTTC. Based on the CDR3 plus reference TRBV9 and TRBJ2-1, the full variable domain is DSGVTQTPKHLITATGQRVTLRCSPRSGDLSVYWYQQSLDQGLQFLIQYYNGEERAKGNILERFSAQQFPDLHSELNLSSLELGDSALYFCASSVVEREYNEQFFGPGTRLTVL.

In the case of this clone: Germline is not matched at one junction end, which may reflect a read error. This chain joins TRBV4-2 and TRBJ1-2, with a tentative D call TRBD1 (5 bases). The CDR3 spans 15 residues. CDR1 and CDR2 from the germline V gene are LGHNA and YNFKEQ. CDR3 nucleotides: TGTGCCAGCAGCCAAGATCGAGCAGGGATATATGACTACACCTTC. Translation gives CASSQDRAGIYDYTF.

This clone was detected once. This chain links TRBV9 with TRBJ2-2; D is ambiguous. The CDR3 loop spans 16 amino acids. CDR1 is SGDLS and CDR2 is YYNGEE in the germline V gene. The ends were cut back, 1 base at V and 0 bases at J, with 10 bases in the middle. The CDR3 DNA sequence: TGTGCCAGCAGCGTACATAACGGAGCGAACACCGGGGAGCTGTTTTTT. Translated, it gives CASSVHNGANTGELFF.

This clone was found many times. The chain recombines TRBV27 with TRBJ2-7; D perhaps matches TRBD1 (6 bases). Germline assignment: CDR1 MNHEY and CDR2 SMNVEV (reference sequence). The length of the CDR3 is 13 residues. V lost 2 bases and J 13 bases, leaving 18 bases between the germline ends. The chain's CDR3 is CASSLIRTDQLYF. The CDR3, as DNA: TGTGCCAGCAGTTTAATCCGGACAGACCAATTATACTTC.

The chain combines TRBV10-3 with TRBJ2-1, with D possibly matching TRBD1 (6 bases). Germline values: CDR1 ENHRY, CDR2 SYGVKD. Trimming removed 4 bases at V and 5 bases at J, with 18 bases between. The length of the CDR3 is 16 residues. CDR3 in amino acids: CAISVPPGVGDNEQFF. The CDR3 DNA is TGTGCCATCAGTGTACCGCCAGGGGTTGGAGACAATGAGCAGTTCTTC.

The chain combines TRBV12-3 or TRBV12-4 with TRBJ1-5; tentatively, D is TRBD1 (5 bases). The CDR3 is 12 residues long. Trimming took 8 bases from V and 8 from J, leaving 13 bases between them. In DNA, the CDR3 is TGTGCCAGCCGCGGGGGGTTGGAGCCCCAGCATTTT. Residues: CASRGGLEPQHF.

The chain joins TRBV5-1 to TRBJ2-2; 7 positions match TRBD1. V trimming: 0 bases; J trimming: 4 bases; junction bases outside the gene matches: 9. Germline V lookup: CDR1 SGHRS, CDR2 YFSETQ. This CDR3 is 17 amino acids long. The DNA for the CDR3 is TGCGCCAGCAGCTTGGGAGTACAGGGGTTGTTCACCGGGGAGCTGTTTTTT. It specifies CASSLGVQGLFTGELFF.

This clone was counted between two and nine times. CDR3 in DNA: TGTGCCAGCAGCCAAGTGACAGGGGGTCGTGATTCACCCCTCCACTTT. Translation: CASSQVTGGRDSPLHF. This chain connects TRBV4-2 to TRBJ1-6; 9 bases align to TRBD1. The CDR3 consists of 16 residues. With V trimmed by 1 base and J by 8 bases, 6 bases remained unmatched. Germline V gene sequence: CDR1 LGHNA, CDR2 YNFKEQ.

The CDR3 is CASSLKRGGSTDTQYF. CDR3 DNA sequence: TGCGCCAGCAGCTTAAAGCGGGGCGGGAGCACAGATACGCAGTATTTT. This chain links TRBV5-1 with TRBJ2-3, with 7 bases aligning to TRBD2. The CDR3 has 16 residues. Germline CDR1 is SGHRS and CDR2 is YFSETQ. The V gene end was trimmed by 2 bases and the J gene end by 0 bases; junction bases not matched to a gene: 6.

This chain connects TRBV30 to TRBJ1-2, with a weak D call TRBD1 (6 bases). CDR3 length: 14 residues. The germline CDR1 and CDR2 sequences are GTSNPN and SVGIG (reference sequence). V was pared by 3 bases and J by 4 bases, with 15 bases between. In DNA form, the CDR3 reads TGTGCCTGGAGCTCGGGGGGCGCGGTCTATGGCTACACCTTC. This sequence encodes CAWSSGGAVYGYTF. The complete variable domain, with remaining parts taken from reference TRBV30 and TRBJ1-2, reads SQTIHQWPATLVQPVGSPLSLECTVEGTSNPNLYWYRQAAGRGLQLLFYSVGIGQISSEVPQNLSASRPQDRQFILSSKKLLLSDSGFYLCAWSSGGAVYGYTFGSGTRLTVV.

This chain uses TRBV19 with TRBJ1-5, with TRBD1 matching 8 bases. CDR1 is LNHDA, CDR2 SQIVND, per germline (reference sequence). The J segment lost 5 bases and the V segment lost 5 bases, leaving 5 bases of the junction unmatched. This CDR3 has 14 amino acids. CDR3 nucleotides: TGTGCCAGTAGTGGGGGACAGGTGCATCAGCCCCAGCATTTT. Translating gives CASSGGQVHQPQHF. Full variable domain (rest looked up from reference TRBV19 and TRBJ1-5): DGGITQSPKYLFRKEGQNVTLSCEQNLNHDAMYWYRQDPGQGLRLIYYSQIVNDFQKGDIAEGYSVSREKKESFPLTVTSAQKNPTAFYLCASSGGQVHQPQHFGDGTRLSIL.

V and J are TRBV19 and TRBJ2-3; D is possibly TRBD2 (6 bases). This CDR3 is 17 amino acids long. Deletions cut 10 bases from V and 6 bases from J, with 29 bases between. Germline CDR1 LNHDA, CDR2 SQIVND (reference sequence). In nucleotides, the CDR3 is TGTGCCAACCTTGCCCGGCCCCCGGGACTCCGGGGGGATACGCAGTATTTT. Amino acids: CANLARPPGLRGDTQYF.

The chain is built from TRBV19 and TRBJ1-1; the D gene is possibly TRBD1 (5 bases). This CDR3 is built from 14 residues. The germline V gene encodes CDR1 LNHDA and CDR2 SQIVND (reference sequence). Deletions cut 1 base from V and 2 bases from J, with 8 bases between. The CDR3 DNA sequence: TGTGCCAGTAGTATAGGGGGCCATAACACTGAAGCTTTCTTT. Protein product: CASSIGGHNTEAFF.

This chain connects TRBV6-2 or TRBV6-3 to TRBJ2-3, with 14 bases fitting TRBD2. J gave up 2 bases and V 4 bases, and 2 bases lay outside the gene matches. Germline CDR1 and CDR2: MNHEY and SVGEGT. This CDR3 is 16 amino acids long. This CDR3 is CASSWTSGRSTDTQYF. The CDR3 DNA reads as TGTGCCAGCAGTTGGACTAGCGGGAGGTCCACAGATACGCAGTATTTT.

This sequence joins TRBV13 and TRBJ2-1; no clear D. This CDR3 contains 17 residues. Deletions cut 3 bases from V and 0 bases from J, with 15 bases between. Germline CDR1 PRHDT, CDR2 FYEKMQ (reference sequence). The CDR3 protein is CASSFAETSISYNEQFF. The CDR3 DNA sequence: TGTGCCAGCAGCTTTGCAGAAACCTCCATCTCCTACAATGAGCAGTTCTTC.

The chain carries TRBV7-9 and TRBJ1-1; 8 bases align to TRBD1. The germline gives CDR1 SEHNR, CDR2 FQNEAQ (reference sequence). CDR3 length equals 18 residues. Trimming took 5 bases from V and 1 from J; bases not matched to a gene: 15. The CDR3 sequence: CASSLPSTGVSSNTEAFF. In DNA, the CDR3 is TGTGCCAGCAGCCTCCCTTCGACAGGGGTAAGTTCGAACACTGAAGCTTTCTTT.

The chain employs TRBV7-2 and TRBJ2-2; D ambiguous. The germline gives CDR1 SGHTA, CDR2 FQGNSA. The ends were cut back, 6 bases at V and 1 base at J, with 9 bases in the middle. The CDR3 loop spans 14 amino acids. The CDR3 spells CASSGSLNTGELFF. The CDR3 region has the DNA TGTGCCAGCAGTGGCTCTTTGAACACCGGGGAGCTGTTTTTT.

Worth noting for this clone: Compared with germline, one end of the junction differs, possibly owing to a read error. The chain carries TRBV19 and TRBJ2-5; no reliable D call. The CDR3 runs 12 residues. Germline CDR1 is LNHDA and CDR2 is SQIVND (reference sequence). The CDR3 loop is CASSTPSGPVNF. The DNA for the CDR3 is TGTGCCAGTAGTACCCCAAGTGGGCCCGTGAACTTC.

The gene calls are TRBV4-1 and TRBJ2-3; 7 bases map to TRBD2. This CDR3 contains 16 residues. Germline assignment: CDR1 MGHRA and CDR2 YSYEKL. The ends lost 1 base at V and 4 bases at J; junction bases unmatched: 8. Here the CDR3 reads CASSQVVGLGADTQYF. CDR3 nucleotide sequence: TGCGCCAGCAGCCAAGTGGTTGGACTAGGCGCAGATACGCAGTATTTT.

The V gene is TRBV28, the J gene TRBJ1-6; a weak D match, TRBD1 (5 bases). Germline CDR1 reads MDHEN; CDR2 reads SYDVKM. Trimming took 6 bases from V and 9 from J, leaving 18 bases between them. The CDR3 runs 15 residues. The CDR3 region is CASSRRGGSISPLHF. CDR3 in DNA: TGTGCCAGCAGCCGCCGGGGGGGGAGTATTTCACCCCTCCACTTT.

CDR3 sequence (DNA): TGCGCCAGCGATATAGCGGGGGCCGGGGGTACGCAGTATTTT. Translation gives CASDIAGAGGTQYF. This chain joins TRBV4-1 and TRBJ2-3, with 9 bases lining up with TRBD2. V trimming: 8 bases; J trimming: 8 bases; junction bases outside the gene matches: 11. CDR3 length equals 14 residues. In germline, CDR1 is MGHRA, CDR2 YSYEKL.

The chain employs TRBV7-2 and TRBJ2-7, with 7 bases that match TRBD1. The CDR3 runs 15 residues. CDR1 and CDR2 (germline): SGHTA, FQGNSA. With V trimmed by 5 bases and J by 2 bases, 9 bases remained unmatched. The CDR3 DNA follows: TGTGCCAGCAGCCCACCGAACAGGGGCCCCTACGAGCAGTACTTC. Protein product: CASSPPNRGPYEQYF.

The J gene is TRBJ2-1, the V gene TRBV28; 11 bases map to TRBD2. The CDR3 sequence is 15 residues long. Germline V gives CDR1 MDHEN, CDR2 SYDVKM. V was pared by 5 bases and J by 9 bases, with 9 bases of the junction left unmatched. The DNA for the CDR3 is TGTGCCAGCAGTATAAGGCTAGCGGGAGGTCGTGAGCAGTTCTTC. Protein: CASSIRLAGGREQFF.

This chain joins TRBV7-2 and TRBJ1-1; a weak D match, TRBD1 (6 bases). The CDR3 consists of 14 residues. V was clipped by 3 bases and J by 1 base, with 9 bases between them. CDR1 is SGHTA and CDR2 is FQGNSA in the germline V gene. This CDR3 reads CASSFTGPNTEAFF. CDR3 coding DNA: TGTGCCAGCAGCTTTACAGGGCCGAACACTGAAGCTTTCTTT.